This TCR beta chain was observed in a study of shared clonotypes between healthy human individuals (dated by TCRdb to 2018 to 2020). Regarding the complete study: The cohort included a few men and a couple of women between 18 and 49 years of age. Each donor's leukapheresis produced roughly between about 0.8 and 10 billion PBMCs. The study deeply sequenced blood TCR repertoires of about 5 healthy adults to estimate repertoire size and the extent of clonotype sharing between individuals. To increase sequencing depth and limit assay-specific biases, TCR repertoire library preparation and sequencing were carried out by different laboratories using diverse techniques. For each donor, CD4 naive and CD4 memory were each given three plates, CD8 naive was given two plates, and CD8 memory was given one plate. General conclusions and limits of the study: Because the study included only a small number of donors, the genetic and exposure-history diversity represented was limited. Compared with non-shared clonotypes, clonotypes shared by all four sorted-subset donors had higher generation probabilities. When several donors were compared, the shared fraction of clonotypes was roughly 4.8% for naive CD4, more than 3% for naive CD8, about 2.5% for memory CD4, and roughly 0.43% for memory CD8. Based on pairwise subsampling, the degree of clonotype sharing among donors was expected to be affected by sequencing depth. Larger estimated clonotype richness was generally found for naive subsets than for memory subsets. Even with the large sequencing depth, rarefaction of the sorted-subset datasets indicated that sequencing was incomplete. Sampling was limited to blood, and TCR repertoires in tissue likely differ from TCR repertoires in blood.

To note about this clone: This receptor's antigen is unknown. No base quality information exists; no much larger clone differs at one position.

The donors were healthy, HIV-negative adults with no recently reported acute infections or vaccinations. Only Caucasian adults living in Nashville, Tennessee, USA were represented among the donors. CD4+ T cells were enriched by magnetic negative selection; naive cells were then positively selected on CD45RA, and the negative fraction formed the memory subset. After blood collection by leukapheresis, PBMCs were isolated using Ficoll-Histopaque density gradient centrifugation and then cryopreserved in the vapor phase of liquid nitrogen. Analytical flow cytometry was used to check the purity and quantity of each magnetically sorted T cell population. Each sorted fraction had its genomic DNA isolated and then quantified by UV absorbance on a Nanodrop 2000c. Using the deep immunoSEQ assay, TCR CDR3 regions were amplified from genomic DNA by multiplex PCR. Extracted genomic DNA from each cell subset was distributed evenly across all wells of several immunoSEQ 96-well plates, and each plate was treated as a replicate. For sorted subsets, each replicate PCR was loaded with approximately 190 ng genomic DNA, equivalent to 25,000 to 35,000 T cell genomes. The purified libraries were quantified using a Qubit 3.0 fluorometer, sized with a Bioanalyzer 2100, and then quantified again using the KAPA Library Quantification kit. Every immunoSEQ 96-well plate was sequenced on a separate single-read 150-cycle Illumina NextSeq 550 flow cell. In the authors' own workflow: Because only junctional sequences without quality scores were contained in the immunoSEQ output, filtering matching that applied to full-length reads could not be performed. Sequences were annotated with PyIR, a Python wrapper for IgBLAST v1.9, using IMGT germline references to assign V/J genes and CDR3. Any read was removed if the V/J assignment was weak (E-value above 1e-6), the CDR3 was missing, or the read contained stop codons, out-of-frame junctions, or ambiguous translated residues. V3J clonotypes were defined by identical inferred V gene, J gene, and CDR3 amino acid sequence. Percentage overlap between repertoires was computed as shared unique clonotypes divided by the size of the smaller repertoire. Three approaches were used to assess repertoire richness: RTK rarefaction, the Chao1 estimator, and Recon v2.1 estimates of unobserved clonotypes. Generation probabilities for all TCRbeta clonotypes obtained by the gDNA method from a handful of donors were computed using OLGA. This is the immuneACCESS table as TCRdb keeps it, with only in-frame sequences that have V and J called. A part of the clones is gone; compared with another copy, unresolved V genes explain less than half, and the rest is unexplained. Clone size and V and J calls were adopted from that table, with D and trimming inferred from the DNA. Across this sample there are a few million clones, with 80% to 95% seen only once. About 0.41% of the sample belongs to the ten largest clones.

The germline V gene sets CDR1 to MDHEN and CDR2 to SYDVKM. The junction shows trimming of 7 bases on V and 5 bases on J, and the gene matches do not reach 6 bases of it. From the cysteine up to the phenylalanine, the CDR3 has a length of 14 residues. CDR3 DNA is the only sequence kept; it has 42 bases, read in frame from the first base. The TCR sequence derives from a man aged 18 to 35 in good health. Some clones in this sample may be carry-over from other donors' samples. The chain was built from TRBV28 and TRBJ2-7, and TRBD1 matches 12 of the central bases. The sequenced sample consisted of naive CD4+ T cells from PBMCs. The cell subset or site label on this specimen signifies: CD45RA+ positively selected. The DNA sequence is TGTGCCAGCACCGGGACAGGGGGCTTCCACGAGCAGTACTTC. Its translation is CASTGTGGFHEQYF.